These 16 T cell receptor beta chains share one sample of origin, sequenced in a study of OX40 agonist ivuxolimab in advanced cancers. The table came from immunoSEQ multiplex PCR; TCRdb's copy has only in-frame clones and leaves some out. The repertoire has over 20,000 clones, around 79% of them found once; the top ten carry around 19%. Sequences were derived from CD4+ or CD8+ T cells sorted from blood, sampled in a trial of the OX40 agonist ivuxolimab. All receptors come from an adult with an advanced solid tumor such as melanoma, head and neck, liver or kidney cancer.

A few counts support this clone. The genes are TRBV19 and TRBJ2-1; 10 nucleotides align to TRBD2. There are 15 residues in the CDR3. CDR1 is LNHDA, CDR2 SQIVND, per germline (reference sequence). V shed 0 bases, J shed 7 bases, and the junction held 3 bases outside the gene matches. The chain's CDR3 is CASSIDTSGANEQFF. The CDR3 DNA is TGTGCCAGTAGTATAGATACTAGCGGGGCGAATGAGCAGTTCTTC.

V and J are TRBV6-1 and TRBJ2-7; tentatively, D is TRBD2 (6 bases). Germline V CDR1 and CDR2: MNHNS, SASEGT. The length of the CDR3 is 13 residues. The ends were cut back, 7 bases at V and 1 base at J, with 11 bases in the middle. CDR3: CASNRGISYEQYF. CDR3 in DNA: TGTGCCAGCAACCGGGGGATATCCTACGAGCAGTACTTC.

The V and J genes are TRBV28 and TRBJ1-2; D ambiguous. The CDR3 length is 15 residues. Germline CDR1 and CDR2: MDHEN and SYDVKM. V lost 6 bases, J lost 4 bases, and 18 bases lay in between. The CDR3 DNA is TGTGCCAGCAGCACCCCCTGGCAGACACTCTATGGCTACACCTTC. This encodes CASSTPWQTLYGYTF.

The chain uses TRBV19 and TRBJ1-6; no clear D. CDR3 size: 13 residues. Trimming removed 11 bases from V and 3 bases from J, with 11 bases in between. CDR1 LNHDA and CDR2 SQIVND come from the germline V gene (reference sequence). CDR3 region: CAVKSGYNSPLHF. CDR3 coding DNA: TGTGCCGTAAAGTCGGGCTATAATTCACCCCTCCACTTT.

The chain recombines TRBV7-2 with TRBJ2-1; the D gene is possibly TRBD2 (5 bases). Germline lookup yields CDR1 SGHTA and CDR2 FQGNSA. The CDR3 has 14 residues. V was trimmed by 6 bases and J by 7 bases, leaving 16 bases between them. The CDR3 nucleotides are TGTGCCAGCAGTTCGGGGTGGGCTACGAATGAGCAGTTCTTC. It is translated as CASSSGWATNEQFF.

The chain uses TRBV19 and TRBJ2-3, with 12 bases fitting TRBD2. Germline values: CDR1 LNHDA, CDR2 SQIVND (reference sequence). The CDR3 covers 15 residues. The J segment lost 6 bases and the V segment lost 5 bases, leaving 6 bases of the junction unmatched. The CDR3 is CASSQGLAGSDTQYF. CDR3 nucleotides: TGTGCCAGTAGTCAAGGACTAGCGGGATCGGATACGCAGTATTTT. The full variable domain, completed using reference TRBV19 and TRBJ2-3, is DGGITQSPKYLFRKEGQNVTLSCEQNLNHDAMYWYRQDPGQGLRLIYYSQIVNDFQKGDIAEGYSVSREKKESFPLTVTSAQKNPTAFYLCASSQGLAGSDTQYFGPGTRLTVL.

The rearrangement links TRBV18 to TRBJ1-1; TRBD1 is a possible D gene (6 bases). The CDR3 runs to 13 residues. The germline V gene has CDR1 KGHSH and CDR2 LQKENI. With 2 bases removed from V and 3 bases from J, the gap between germline ends came to 7 bases. As DNA, the CDR3 is TGTGCCAGCTCACCAAAGGGGGACACTGAAGCTTTCTTT. Translation gives CASSPKGDTEAFF.

In this sample, this clone turned up once. V and J are TRBV30 and TRBJ1-2; 7 bases fit TRBD1. Germline assignment: CDR1 GTSNPN and CDR2 SVGIG (reference sequence). Trimming cost V 2 bases and J 4 bases; bases outside gene matches: 4. The CDR3 runs to 13 residues. This CDR3 reads CAWSLSGGYGYTF. The CDR3 DNA reads as TGTGCCTGGAGTCTCTCAGGGGGCTATGGCTACACCTTC.

The chain combines TRBV9 with TRBJ2-3, with 8 nucleotides matching TRBD2. Trimming removed 2 bases from V and 6 bases from J; junction bases left unmatched: 11. This CDR3 is built from 16 residues. Germline V lookup: CDR1 SGDLS, CDR2 YYNGEE. The CDR3 sequence is CASSVASSGFGDTQYF. Written as DNA, the CDR3 is TGTGCCAGCAGCGTGGCTTCTAGCGGGTTTGGTGATACGCAGTATTTT.

The chain employs TRBV6-6 and TRBJ1-5, with D hard to call. V was clipped by 7 bases and J by 6 bases, with 19 bases between them. CDR1 and CDR2 from the germline V gene are MNHNY and SVGAGI (reference sequence). The CDR3 length is 15 residues. The CDR3, as DNA: TGTGCCAGCATGACAACGCGCAGGTACGGTCAGCCCCAGCATTTT. This gives the protein CASMTTRRYGQPQHF.

The chain couples TRBV5-1 to TRBJ2-5; TRBD2 aligns across 9 bases. V lost 4 bases and J lost 5; bases outside the gene matches: 6. CDR1 and CDR2 from the germline V gene are SGHRS and YFSETQ. The CDR3 is made up of 14 amino acids. The CDR3 bases are TGCGCCAGCAGCAGGACTAGCGAGGCGGAGACCCAGTACTTC. This sequence encodes CASSRTSEAETQYF.

This chain uses TRBV6-6 with TRBJ1-4; 7 bases map to TRBD1. The J segment lost 7 bases and the V segment lost 4 bases, leaving 6 bases of the junction unmatched. CDR1 MNHNY and CDR2 SVGAGI come from the germline V gene (reference sequence). The CDR3 extends over 14 amino acids. CDR3 DNA sequence: TGTGCCAGCAGTTTCGACAGGGTTGCTGAAAAACTGTTTTTT. This codes for CASSFDRVAEKLFF.

The chain joins TRBV19 to TRBJ2-1; D remains unclear. Germline V lookup: CDR1 LNHDA, CDR2 SQIVND (reference sequence). Deletions cut 5 bases from V and 6 bases from J, with 8 bases between. The CDR3 totals 12 residues. The CDR3 loop reads CASSPQRNEQFF. The CDR3 region has the DNA TGTGCCAGTAGTCCACAACGCAATGAGCAGTTCTTC.

This clone appeared a few times. CDR3 sequence reads: CASSLVGGHQETQYF. The CDR3 DNA reads TGCGCCAGCAGCTTGGTGGGGGGGCATCAAGAGACCCAGTACTTC. This rearrangement joins TRBV5-1 to TRBJ2-5; possible D gene TRBD2, 7 bases. Germline values: CDR1 SGHRS, CDR2 YFSETQ. The CDR3 spans 15 residues. Trimming pared 0 bases from V and 2 bases from J, leaving 11 bases between.

This clone has more than one count but fewer than ten. The chain is built from TRBV30 and TRBJ1-1; D call uncertain. CDR3 length: 14 amino acids. From germline, CDR1 is GTSNPN and CDR2 SVGIG (reference sequence). V was cut by 7 bases and J by 1 base, with 16 bases left in between. The CDR3 nucleotides are TGTGCCTCGACCCCTTATGGCGGGAACACTGAAGCTTTCTTT. Translation gives CASTPYGGNTEAFF.

The rearrangement joins TRBV7-9 to TRBJ1-1; TRBD1 aligns across 8 bases. Losses at the gene ends were 6 bases for V and 0 bases for J; bases not matched to a gene: 6. Germline V CDR1 and CDR2: SEHNR, FQNEAQ (reference sequence). This CDR3 spans 15 amino acids. The CDR3 DNA reads as TGTGCCAGCAGTCGACCGGGACAGGTGAACACTGAAGCTTTCTTT. This codes for CASSRPGQVNTEAFF.